Below are 21 T cell receptor beta chains sequenced from a single sample in a study of CD8+CD57+ T cells in acquired aplastic anemia. Selection for sequencing was limited to patients who had shown CD8+CD57+ cell expansion by flow cytometry. The use of genomic DNA as template underpinned the TCR beta VDJ and CDR3 profiling. Each CDR3 protein is one row after TCRdb ran MiXCR on the reads. The sample holds around 130,000 distinct CDR3 sequences, roughly 55% seen once. The sequenced sample was sorted CD4+, CD8+, or CD8+CD57+ T cells (not recorded which) from PBMCs. The receptors stem from a human donor with aplastic anemia.

In this sample, this clonotype turned up a few times. V and J are TRBV27 and TRBJ1-5; 8 bases map to TRBD1. J lost 4 bases, V lost 8 bases, and 7 bases had no gene match. Germline CDR1 is MNHEY and CDR2 is SMNVEV (reference sequence). This CDR3 contains 14 residues. CDR3 bases: TGTGCCAGCGCCCCGGGACAGGAGAATCAGCCCCAGCATTTT. This gives the protein CASAPGQENQPQHF.

The chain is built from TRBV2 and TRBJ2-3; the D gene is possibly TRBD1 (6 bases). With 6 bases removed from V and 0 bases from J, the gap between germline ends came to 13 bases. In germline, CDR1 is SNHLY, CDR2 FYNNEI. This CDR3 has 15 residues. The CDR3 DNA reads as TGTGCCAGCAGATCCGGGACAAGTAGCACAGATACGCAGTATTTT. Residues: CASRSGTSSTDTQYF.

A few counts support this clonotype. The rearrangement links TRBV28 to TRBJ2-5; D is possibly TRBD1 (7 bases). The CDR3 spans 14 residues. Trimming cost V 3 bases and J 5 bases, with 13 bases left between them. Per the germline V gene, CDR1 is MDHEN and CDR2 is SYDVKM. The CDR3 here is CASSLRAGGETQYF. Here the CDR3 DNA reads TGTGCCAGCAGTTTGAGGGCAGGGGGGGAGACCCAGTACTTC.

This clonotype has just a few counts. The chain links TRBV24-1 to TRBJ1-5; weak D call: TRBD1 (6 bases). Germline V gives CDR1 KGHDR, CDR2 SFDVKD. This CDR3 is built from 13 residues. The V and J ends lost 4 bases and 6 bases respectively, with 9 bases between them. The CDR3 DNA follows: TGTGCCACCAGTGACCTCAGGGGTCAGCCCCAGCATTTT. Translation gives CATSDLRGQPQHF.

At least ten counts were recorded for this clonotype. CDR3 nucleotides: TGTGCCAGCAGCACTGGAGGTAAGGCCTACACTGAAGCTTTCTTT. Its protein is CASSTGGKAYTEAFF. The chain joins TRBV7-9 to TRBJ1-1; D uncertain. The V and J ends lost 5 bases and 3 bases respectively, with 16 bases between them. The CDR3 is made up of 15 amino acids. Germline V gene lookup returns CDR1 SEHNR and CDR2 FQNEAQ (reference sequence).

This clonotype was counted at least ten times. The CDR3 region is CASSPNQGDNGYTF. The CDR3 DNA is TGCGCCAGCAGCCCTAATCAGGGGGACAATGGCTACACCTTC. V is TRBV4-1 and J is TRBJ1-2, with 7 bases lining up with TRBD1. From germline, CDR1 is MGHRA and CDR2 YSYEKL. The ends lost 4 bases at V and 6 bases at J; junction bases unmatched: 8. The CDR3 has 14 amino acids.

The chain couples TRBV2 to TRBJ2-1, with unresolved D. The germline CDR1 and CDR2 sequences are SNHLY and FYNNEI. V gave up 6 bases and J gave up 5 bases, with 17 bases separating them. The CDR3 totals 15 residues. Here the CDR3 DNA reads TGTGCCAGCAGCCTCGGACCCACCCCGGACAATGAGCAGTTCTTC. Its translation: CASSLGPTPDNEQFF.

The V and J genes are TRBV11-1 and TRBJ1-2; 11 bases fit TRBD1. Unmatched junction bases numbered 12, after V lost 0 bases and J lost 3 bases. The germline gives CDR1 SGHAT, CDR2 FQDESV (reference sequence). This CDR3 is built from 19 residues. CDR3 in DNA: TGTGCCAGCAGCTTAGCCTACCTTCCGGGACAGGGGGAGTACTATGGCTACACCTTC. The encoded protein is CASSLAYLPGQGEYYGYTF.

The rearrangement uses TRBV6-5 and TRBJ2-1; unclear D gene. V was shortened by 8 bases and J by 15 bases, with 17 bases between the two germline ends. The CDR3 contains 11 residues. The germline V gene encodes CDR1 MNHEY and CDR2 SVGAGI. The chain's CDR3 is CASGQLEARFF. CDR3 sequence (DNA): TGTGCCAGCGGTCAGCTCGAAGCCAGGTTCTTC.

The chain couples TRBV9 to TRBJ1-2, with D uncertain. CDR1 is SGDLS, CDR2 YYNGEE, per germline. The V gene lost 0 bases and the J gene lost 2 bases, with 5 bases spanning the gap. The CDR3 runs to 13 residues. CDR3 DNA: TGTGCCAGCAGCGTAGGAGACAACTATGGCTACACCTTC. It specifies CASSVGDNYGYTF.

The chain is built from TRBV7-9 and TRBJ2-7; tentatively, D is TRBD2 (5 bases). The germline V gene has CDR1 SEHNR and CDR2 FQNEAQ (reference sequence). CDR3 size: 13 residues. The ends were cut back, 5 bases at V and 2 bases at J, with 10 bases in the middle. The CDR3 nucleotides are TGTGCCAGCAGCGCGGGCCTCCCCTACGAGCAGTACTTC. It encodes CASSAGLPYEQYF.

About this clonotype: At one end, the junction sequence differs from germline, possibly due to a read error. The chain has TRBV19 and TRBJ1-6; TRBD1 matches at 8 bases. The length of the CDR3 is 16 residues. The V gene's germline CDR1 is LNHDA and CDR2 SQIVND (reference sequence). The CDR3 sequence is CASSGTGATYNSPLHF. CDR3 sequence (DNA): TGTGCCAGTAGCGGGACAGGAGCTACCTATAACTCACCCCTCCACTTT.

This clonotype has a handful of counts. This chain joins TRBV20-1 and TRBJ1-1, with D perhaps TRBD1 (5 bases). V dropped 0 bases and J dropped 1 base, with 15 bases sitting between them. CDR3 length equals 16 residues. The germline gives CDR1 DFQATT, CDR2 SNEGSKA (reference sequence). The CDR3 is CSARDPTAGKNTEAFF. The DNA of the CDR3 is TGCAGTGCTAGAGATCCGACAGCCGGAAAGAACACTGAAGCTTTCTTT.

The chain couples TRBV19 to TRBJ1-1; no definite D call. Germline CDR1 is LNHDA and CDR2 is SQIVND (reference sequence). V was cut by 7 bases and J by 1 base, with 10 bases left in between. The CDR3 covers 13 residues. The CDR3 is CASNIDTNTEAFF. In DNA form, the CDR3 reads TGTGCCAGTAACATAGATACGAACACTGAAGCTTTCTTT.

This clonotype appeared once. The chain links TRBV19 to TRBJ1-4, with a tentative D call TRBD1 (5 bases). The CDR3 runs to 14 residues. V gave up 8 bases and J gave up 5 bases, with 15 bases separating them. In germline, CDR1 is LNHDA, CDR2 SQIVND (reference sequence). CDR3 loop: CASDPGGANEKLFF. CDR3 nucleotides: TGTGCCAGTGACCCGGGGGGTGCCAATGAAAAACTGTTTTTT. Together with reference TRBV19 and TRBJ1-4, the CDR3 gives the full variable domain: DGGITQSPKYLFRKEGQNVTLSCEQNLNHDAMYWYRQDPGQGLRLIYYSQIVNDFQKGDIAEGYSVSREKKESFPLTVTSAQKNPTAFYLCASDPGGANEKLFFGSGTQLSVL.

This clonotype was detected only once. The V gene is TRBV5-4, the J gene TRBJ1-6; 10 nucleotides line up with TRBD1. There are 15 residues in the CDR3. The germline V gene has CDR1 SGHNT and CDR2 YYREEE (reference sequence). J lost 8 bases, V lost 3 bases, and 5 bases had no gene match. The CDR3 is CASSSRDRGDSPLHF. In nucleotides, the CDR3 is TGTGCCAGCAGCTCCCGGGACAGGGGTGATTCACCCCTCCACTTT.

The V gene is TRBV2, the J gene TRBJ1-6; perhaps TRBD1 as D (6 bases). This CDR3 is 15 amino acids long. Trimming shortened V by 7 bases and J by 7 bases, and 17 bases separated the two germline ends. Germline-derived CDR1 and CDR2 are SNHLY and FYNNEI. The CDR3 bases are TGTGCCAGCACGAACAGGGAAGAGAGGAATTCACCCCTCCACTTT. Translating it yields CASTNREERNSPLHF.

This clonotype was seen many times. This chain joins TRBV2 and TRBJ2-5; 12 bases fit TRBD2. There are 16 residues in the CDR3. The germline gives CDR1 SNHLY, CDR2 FYNNEI. Trimming removed 4 bases from V and 7 bases from J; junction bases left unmatched: 10. The CDR3 spells CASSGTSGATLGTQYF. CDR3 coding DNA: TGTGCCAGCAGTGGGACTAGCGGGGCTACACTTGGGACCCAGTACTTC.

CDR3 amino acids: CASSLGQGGTEAFF. Written as DNA, the CDR3 is TGTGCCAGCAGCCTGGGACAGGGGGGGACTGAAGCTTTCTTT. V usage is TRBV13 and J usage is TRBJ1-1; the match to TRBD1 covers 11 bases. Unmatched junction bases numbered 4, after V lost 5 bases and J lost 5 bases. From germline, CDR1 is PRHDT and CDR2 FYEKMQ (reference sequence). CDR3 length: 14 amino acids.

The rearrangement links TRBV15 to TRBJ1-6; 10 bases align to TRBD1. The CDR3 is 15 residues long. The V segment lost 3 bases and the J segment 10 bases; nucleotides outside the gene matches: 6. The germline V gene has CDR1 LNHNV and CDR2 YYDKDF (reference sequence). The CDR3 spells CATSSAGTGESPLHF. CDR3 DNA sequence: TGTGCCACCAGCAGCGCCGGGACAGGGGAGTCACCCCTCCACTTT.

This chain connects TRBV19 to TRBJ2-2; no reliable D call. The CDR3 is 13 residues long. Per germline, CDR1 LNHDA and CDR2 SQIVND (reference sequence). V was pared by 6 bases and J by 3 bases, with 8 bases between. Here the CDR3 DNA reads TGTGCCAGTAGATACTCGGACACCGGGGAGCTGTTTTTT. Translation gives CASRYSDTGELFF.